This TCR beta chain is from a study of T-cell reconstitution after alpha-beta-depleted transplantation in children (dated by TCRdb to the mid-2010s). In the study overall: Using TCR repertoire profiling, the study quantitatively followed how T-cell immune reconstitution unfolded in children after TCRalphabeta/CD19-depleted allogeneic hematopoietic cell transplantation.

This clonotype was seen at least ten times. It has no known antigen specificity. No qualities accompany the bases; no much larger clone lies one base away. The library was obtained by PCR. Sequencing instrument: Illumina HiSeq 2500. Molecular barcoding was employed in the preparation of TCR libraries, with unique molecular identifiers being used to normalize TCRbeta repertoire quantification. The public reads were reanalyzed by TCRdb: fastp trimming at Q25, MiXCR alignment, in-frame beta chains only. Identical CDR3 proteins give one entry, which carries the most common genes and DNA. The sample table lists about 360,000 distinct CDR3 sequences, roughly 14% of them with a count of one. The ten largest clones represent about 3.9% of the sample. Sequencing used PBMCs, obtained from the stem cell graft. The receptor comes from a human donor who donated a stem cell graft to a child with Fanconi anemia.

The CDR3 protein is CAISERDSGEQYF. Read as DNA, the sequence is TGTGCCATCAGTGAGAGGGACAGCGGCGAGCAGTACTTC. The V and J genes are TRBV10-3 and TRBJ2-7; the junction holds 7 bases that match TRBD1. From the cysteine through the phenylalanine, the CDR3 covers 13 amino acids. Just CDR3 DNA is preserved here, 39 bases in frame from base 1. Taken from the germline V gene, the CDR1 and CDR2 loops are ENHRY and SYGVKD. V is cut back by 2 bases and J by 6 bases, with 4 bases in the junction unmatched.